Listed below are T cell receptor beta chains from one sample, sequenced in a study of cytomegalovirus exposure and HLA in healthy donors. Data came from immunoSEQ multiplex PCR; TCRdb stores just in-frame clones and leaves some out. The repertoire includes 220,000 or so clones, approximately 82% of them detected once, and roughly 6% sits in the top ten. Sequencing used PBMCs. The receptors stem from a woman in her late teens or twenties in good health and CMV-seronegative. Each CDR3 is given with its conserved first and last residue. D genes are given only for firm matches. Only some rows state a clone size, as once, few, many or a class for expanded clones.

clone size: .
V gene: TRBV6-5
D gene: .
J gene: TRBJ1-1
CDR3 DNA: TGTGCCAGCAGTTACGAGCCCAGGGGCACTGAAGCTTTCTTT
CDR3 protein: CASSYEPRGTEAFF

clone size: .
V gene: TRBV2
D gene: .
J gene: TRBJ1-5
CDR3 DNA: TGTGCCAGCAGGGGTGGCGGGAGCAATCAGCCCCAGCATTTT
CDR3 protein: CASRGGGSNQPQHF

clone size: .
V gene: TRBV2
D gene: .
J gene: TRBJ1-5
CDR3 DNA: TGTGCCAGCGTCCGGGAAGTCAATCAGCCCCAGCATTTT
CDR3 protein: CASVREVNQPQHF

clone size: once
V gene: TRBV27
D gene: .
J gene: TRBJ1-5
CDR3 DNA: TGTGCCAGTAGTTTATATGGGACCTCTCAGCCCCAGCATTTT
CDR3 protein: CASSLYGTSQPQHF

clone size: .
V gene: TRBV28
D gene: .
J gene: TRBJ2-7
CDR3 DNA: TGTGCCAGCAGCGTGGCTCGGGCGCACTACGAGCAGTACTTC
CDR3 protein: CASSVARAHYEQYF

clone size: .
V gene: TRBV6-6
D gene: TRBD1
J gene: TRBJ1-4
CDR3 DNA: TGTGCCAGCAAAATGACAGGGTCCGAAAAACTGTTTTTT
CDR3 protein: CASKMTGSEKLFF

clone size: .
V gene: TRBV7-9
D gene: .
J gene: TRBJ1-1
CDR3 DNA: TGTGCCAGCAGGGCTGGGGAATACACTGAAGCTTTCTTT
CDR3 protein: CASRAGEYTEAFF

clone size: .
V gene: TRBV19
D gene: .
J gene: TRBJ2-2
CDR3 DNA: TGTGCCAGTAGTATTGTCGGACAGACTAACACCGGGGAGCTGTTTTTT
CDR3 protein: CASSIVGQTNTGELFF

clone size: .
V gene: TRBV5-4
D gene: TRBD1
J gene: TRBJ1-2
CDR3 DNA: TGTGCCAGCAGCCCCGGGACAGAATATGGCTACACCTTC
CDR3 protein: CASSPGTEYGYTF

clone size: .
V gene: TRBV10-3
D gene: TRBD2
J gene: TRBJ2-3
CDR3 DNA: TGTGCCATCAGTGACGGGGGGGTCGCAGATACGCAGTATTTT
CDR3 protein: CAISDGGVADTQYF

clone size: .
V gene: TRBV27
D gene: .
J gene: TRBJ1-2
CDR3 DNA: TGTGCCAGCAGAAAGAGGGACAACTATGGCTACACCTTC
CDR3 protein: CASRKRDNYGYTF

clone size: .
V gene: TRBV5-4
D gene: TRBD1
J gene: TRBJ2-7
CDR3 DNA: TGTGCCAGCAGCTATCCGGGACAGGACGACGAGCAGTACTTC
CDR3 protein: CASSYPGQDDEQYF

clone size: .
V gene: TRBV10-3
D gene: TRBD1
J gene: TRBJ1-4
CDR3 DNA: TGTGCCACGAGGGACAGCCTGGGAGAAAAACTGTTTTTT
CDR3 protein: CATRDSLGEKLFF

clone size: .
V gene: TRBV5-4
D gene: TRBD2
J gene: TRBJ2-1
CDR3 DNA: TGTGCCAGCAGCGCCCTCCATCGGACTAGCGGTTACAATGAGCAGTTCTTC
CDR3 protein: CASSALHRTSGYNEQFF

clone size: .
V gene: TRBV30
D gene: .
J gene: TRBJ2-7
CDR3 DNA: TGTGCCTGGGTGAGGGGGGCGGGAGAGCAGTACTTC
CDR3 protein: CAWVRGAGEQYF

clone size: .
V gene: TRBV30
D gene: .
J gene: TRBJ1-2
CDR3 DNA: TGTGCCTGTTCGAGGGGGGGATCTGGTGGTGGCTACACCTTC
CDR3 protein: CACSRGGSGGGYTF

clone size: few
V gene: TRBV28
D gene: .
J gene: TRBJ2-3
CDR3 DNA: TGTGCCAGCTCAAGAGACCTCACAGATACGCAGTATTTT
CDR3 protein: CASSRDLTDTQYF

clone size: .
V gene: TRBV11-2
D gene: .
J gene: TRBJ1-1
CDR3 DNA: TGTGCCAGCAGCTTAGATCGAAGCTCTGAAGCTTTCTTT
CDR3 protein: CASSLDRSSEAFF

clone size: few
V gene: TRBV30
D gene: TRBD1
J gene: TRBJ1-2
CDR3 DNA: TGTGCCTGGAGTAGGACAGGAGTAGAGGGCTACACCTTC
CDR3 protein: CAWSRTGVEGYTF

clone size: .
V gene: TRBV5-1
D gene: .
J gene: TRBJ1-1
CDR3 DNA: TGCGCCAGCAGCTTGGAAGACACTGAAGCTTTCTTT
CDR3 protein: CASSLEDTEAFF

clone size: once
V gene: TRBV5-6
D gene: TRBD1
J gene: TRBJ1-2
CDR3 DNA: TGTGCCAGCAGCAAACGAGGGACAGGACCCTATTATGGCTACACCTTC
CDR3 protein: CASSKRGTGPYYGYTF

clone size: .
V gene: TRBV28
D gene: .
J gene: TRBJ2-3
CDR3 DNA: TGTGCCAGCAGTTCCGGACGAGGGGCGGGCACAGATACGCAGTATTTT
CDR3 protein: CASSSGRGAGTDTQYF

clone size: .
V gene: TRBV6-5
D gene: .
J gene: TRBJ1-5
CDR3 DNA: TGTGCCAGCAGCGACCGGGCCTCCAATCAGCCCCAGCATTTT
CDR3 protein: CASSDRASNQPQHF

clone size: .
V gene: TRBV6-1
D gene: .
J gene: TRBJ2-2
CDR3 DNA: TGTGCCAGCAGTGAAGCGTACGACAGCGCCACCGGGGAGCTGTTTTTT
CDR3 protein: CASSEAYDSATGELFF

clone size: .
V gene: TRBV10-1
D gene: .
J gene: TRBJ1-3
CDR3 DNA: TGCGCCAGCAGTGAGGGCAGCTCTGGAAACACCATATATTTT
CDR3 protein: CASSEGSSGNTIYF

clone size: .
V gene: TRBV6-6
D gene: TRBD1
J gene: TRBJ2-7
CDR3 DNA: TGTGCCAGCAGTTCGACAGGGGGCACCTACGAGCAGTACTTC
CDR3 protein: CASSSTGGTYEQYF

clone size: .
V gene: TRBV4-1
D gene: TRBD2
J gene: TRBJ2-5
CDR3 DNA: TGCGCCAGCAGCCTCAAAAGCCCGGTAGCGGGCGGCTTACCAGGAGGGCAAGAGACCCAGTACTTC
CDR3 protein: CASSLKSPVAGGLPGGQETQYF

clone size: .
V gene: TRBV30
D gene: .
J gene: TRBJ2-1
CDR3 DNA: TGTGCCTGGAGAGAAGGGACAGAGCAGTTCTTC
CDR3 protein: CAWREGTEQFF

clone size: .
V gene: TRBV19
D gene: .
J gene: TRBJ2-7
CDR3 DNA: TGTGCCAGTAGAAATTCTCCGGGGTACGAGCAGTACTTC
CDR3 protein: CASRNSPGYEQYF

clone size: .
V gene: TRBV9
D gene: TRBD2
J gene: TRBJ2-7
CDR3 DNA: TGTGCCAGCAGCGTGGGACTAGCATCAAACGAGCAGTACTTC
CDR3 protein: CASSVGLASNEQYF

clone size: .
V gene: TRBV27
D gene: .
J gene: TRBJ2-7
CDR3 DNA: TGTGCCAGCAGTTTAGGCTCGGGCGGATACTACGAGCAGTACTTC
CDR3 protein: CASSLGSGGYYEQYF

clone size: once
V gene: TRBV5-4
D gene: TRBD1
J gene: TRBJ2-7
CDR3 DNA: TGTGCCAGCAGCTTACAGGGGGCGGGGTACGAGCAGTACTTC
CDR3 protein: CASSLQGAGYEQYF

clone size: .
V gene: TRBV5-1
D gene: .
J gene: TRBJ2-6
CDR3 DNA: TGCGCCAGCAGCCCTGCTTACTCTGGGGCCAACGTCCTGACTTTC
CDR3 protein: CASSPAYSGANVLTF

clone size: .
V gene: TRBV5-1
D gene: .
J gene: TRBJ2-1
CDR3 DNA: TGCGCCAGCAGCTTGTCCAGGTTACAGTCCTACAATGAGCAGTTCTTC
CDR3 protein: CASSLSRLQSYNEQFF

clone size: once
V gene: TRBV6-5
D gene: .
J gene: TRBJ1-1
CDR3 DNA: TGTGCCAGCAGTAGAGCTCAGAACACTGAAGCTTTCTTT
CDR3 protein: CASSRAQNTEAFF

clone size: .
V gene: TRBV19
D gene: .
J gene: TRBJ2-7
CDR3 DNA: TGTGCCAGTAGGGGGTTCGGGACACCGTACGAGCAGTACTTC
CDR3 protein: CASRGFGTPYEQYF

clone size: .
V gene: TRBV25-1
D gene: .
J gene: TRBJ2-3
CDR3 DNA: TGTGCCAGCAGTGAATCGGCAGGGCAGGAAGATACGCAGTATTTT
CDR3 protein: CASSESAGQEDTQYF

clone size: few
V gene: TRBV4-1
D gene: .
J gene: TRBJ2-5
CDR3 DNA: TGCGCCAGCAGCCAAGATCAAGAGACCCAGTACTTC
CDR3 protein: CASSQDQETQYF

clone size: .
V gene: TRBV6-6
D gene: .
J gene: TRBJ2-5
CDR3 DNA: TGTGCCAGCAGAATGGGACGCATCTGGGAGACCCAGTACTTC
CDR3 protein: CASRMGRIWETQYF

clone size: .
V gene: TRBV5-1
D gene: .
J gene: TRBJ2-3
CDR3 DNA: TGCGCCAGCAGCTTGGAGAGCGGAGGGGGAGATACGCAGTATTTT
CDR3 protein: CASSLESGGGDTQYF

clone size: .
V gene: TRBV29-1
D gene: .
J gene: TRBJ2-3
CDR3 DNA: TGCAGCGTTGAAGTTCAGGGGTGGTCGACAGATACGCAGTATTTT
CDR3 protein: CSVEVQGWSTDTQYF

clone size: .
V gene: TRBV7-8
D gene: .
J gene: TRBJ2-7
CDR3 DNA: TGTGCCAGCAGCCGCGTGGACAGTTCCTACGAGCAGTACTTC
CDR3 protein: CASSRVDSSYEQYF

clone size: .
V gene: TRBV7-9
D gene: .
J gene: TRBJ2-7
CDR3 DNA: TGTGCCAGCAGAGTGGCAAACTACGAGCAGTACTTC
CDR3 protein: CASRVANYEQYF

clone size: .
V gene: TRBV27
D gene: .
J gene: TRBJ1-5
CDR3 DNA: TGTGCCAGCAGTTTAACCGGGAATCAGCCCCAGCATTTT
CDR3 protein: CASSLTGNQPQHF

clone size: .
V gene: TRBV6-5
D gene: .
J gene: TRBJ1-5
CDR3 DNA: TGTGCCAGCAGACCCCAGGGGATCAGGCAGCCCCAGCATTTT
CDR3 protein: CASRPQGIRQPQHF

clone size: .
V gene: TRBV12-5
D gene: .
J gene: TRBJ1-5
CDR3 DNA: TGTGCTAGTGGTGCCGGACAGATGCAAGTTAGCAATCAGCCCCAGCATTTT
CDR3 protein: CASGAGQMQVSNQPQHF

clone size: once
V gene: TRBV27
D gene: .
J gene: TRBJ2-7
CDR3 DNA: TGTGCCAGCAGTCTGGCATCTACTGCCTACGAGCAGTACTTC
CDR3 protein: CASSLASTAYEQYF

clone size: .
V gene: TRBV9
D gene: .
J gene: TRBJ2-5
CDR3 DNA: TGTGCCAGCAGCTTAGGACGGCGGGAGACCCAGTACTTC
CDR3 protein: CASSLGRRETQYF

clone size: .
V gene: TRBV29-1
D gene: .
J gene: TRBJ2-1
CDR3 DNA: TGCAGCGTTGAAGGGGTGTGGGCCAGGGGATCCTACAATGAGCAGTTCTTC
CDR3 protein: CSVEGVWARGSYNEQFF

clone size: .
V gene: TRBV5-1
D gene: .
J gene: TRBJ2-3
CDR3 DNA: TGCGCCAGCAGCTTGGGACAGTCGTCAGATACGCAGTATTTT
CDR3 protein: CASSLGQSSDTQYF

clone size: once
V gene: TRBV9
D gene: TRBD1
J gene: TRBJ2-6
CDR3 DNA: TGTGCCAGCAGCCTCGTTCAGGGGGCCTCCGTCCTGACTTTC
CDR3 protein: CASSLVQGASVLTF

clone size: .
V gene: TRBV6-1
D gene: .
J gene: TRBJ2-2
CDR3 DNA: TGTGCCAGCAGCCCCGCAAAGCCTACCGGCGGGGAGCTGTTTTTT
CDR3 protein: CASSPAKPTGGELFF

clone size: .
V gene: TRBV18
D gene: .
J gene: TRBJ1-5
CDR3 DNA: TGTGCCAGCTCACCAAACAGTGATAGCAATCAGCCCCAGCATTTT
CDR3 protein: CASSPNSDSNQPQHF

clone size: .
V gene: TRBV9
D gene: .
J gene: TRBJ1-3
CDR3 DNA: TGTGCCAGCAGCGTCGACAGTTTCTCTGGAAACACCATATATTTT
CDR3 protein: CASSVDSFSGNTIYF

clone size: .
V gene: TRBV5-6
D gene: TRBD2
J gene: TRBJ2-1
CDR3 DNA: TGTGCCAGCAGCTTGAATCCGACTAGCCGGAATGAGCAGTTCTTC
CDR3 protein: CASSLNPTSRNEQFF